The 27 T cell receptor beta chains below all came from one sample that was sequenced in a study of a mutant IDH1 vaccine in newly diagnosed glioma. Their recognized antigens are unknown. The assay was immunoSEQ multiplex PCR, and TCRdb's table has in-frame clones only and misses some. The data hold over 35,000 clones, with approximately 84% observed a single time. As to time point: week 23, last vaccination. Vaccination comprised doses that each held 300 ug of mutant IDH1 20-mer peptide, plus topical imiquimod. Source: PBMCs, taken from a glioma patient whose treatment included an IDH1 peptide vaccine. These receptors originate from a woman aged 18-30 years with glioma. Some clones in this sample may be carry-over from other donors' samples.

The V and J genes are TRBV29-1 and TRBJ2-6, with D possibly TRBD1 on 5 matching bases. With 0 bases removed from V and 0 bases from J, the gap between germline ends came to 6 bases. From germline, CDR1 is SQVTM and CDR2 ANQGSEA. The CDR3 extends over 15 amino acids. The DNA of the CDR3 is TGCAGCGTTGAAGAAGACAGCTCTGGGGCCAACGTCCTGACTTTC. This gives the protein CSVEEDSSGANVLTF.

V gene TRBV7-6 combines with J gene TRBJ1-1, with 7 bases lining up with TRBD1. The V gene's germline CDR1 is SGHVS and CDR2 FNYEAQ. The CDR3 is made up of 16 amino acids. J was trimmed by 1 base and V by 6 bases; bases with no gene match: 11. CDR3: CASSTRPGGPNTEAFF. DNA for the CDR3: TGTGCCAGCAGTACAAGGCCAGGGGGACCGAACACTGAAGCTTTCTTT.

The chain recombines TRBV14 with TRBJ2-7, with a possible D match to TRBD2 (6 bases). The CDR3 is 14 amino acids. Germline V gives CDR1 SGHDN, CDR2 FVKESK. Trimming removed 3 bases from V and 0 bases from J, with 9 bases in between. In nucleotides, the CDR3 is TGTGCCAGCAGCCAGGGGGGATCCTCCTACGAGCAGTACTTC. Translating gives CASSQGGSSYEQYF.

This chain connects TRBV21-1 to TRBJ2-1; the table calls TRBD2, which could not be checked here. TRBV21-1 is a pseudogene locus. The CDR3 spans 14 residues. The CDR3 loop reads CASTHRRTSDEQFF. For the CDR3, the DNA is TGTGCCAGCACCCACCGGCGGACTAGCGATGAGCAGTTCTTC.

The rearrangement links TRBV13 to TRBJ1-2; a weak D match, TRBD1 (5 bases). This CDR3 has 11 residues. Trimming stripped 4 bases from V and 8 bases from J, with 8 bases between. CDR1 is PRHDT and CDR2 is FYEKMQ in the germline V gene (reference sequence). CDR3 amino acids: CASSSRGGYTF. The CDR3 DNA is TGTGCCAGCAGCTCCCGGGGGGGCTACACCTTC.

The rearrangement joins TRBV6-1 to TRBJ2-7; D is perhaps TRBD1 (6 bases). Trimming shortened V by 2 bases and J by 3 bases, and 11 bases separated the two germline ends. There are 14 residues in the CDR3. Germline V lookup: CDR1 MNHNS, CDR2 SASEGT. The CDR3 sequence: CASSEPARGYEQYF. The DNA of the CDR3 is TGTGCCAGCAGTGAACCCGCCAGGGGCTACGAGCAGTACTTC.

The CDR3 DNA reads TGTGCCAGCAGCTCCCGGGACAGGGAAGAGGTTAACTATGGCTACACCTTC. Translating it yields CASSSRDREEVNYGYTF. This rearrangement joins TRBV21-1 to TRBJ1-2; the D call TRBD1 from the table was never checked on the DNA. TRBV21-1 is designated a pseudogene. CDR3 length equals 17 residues.

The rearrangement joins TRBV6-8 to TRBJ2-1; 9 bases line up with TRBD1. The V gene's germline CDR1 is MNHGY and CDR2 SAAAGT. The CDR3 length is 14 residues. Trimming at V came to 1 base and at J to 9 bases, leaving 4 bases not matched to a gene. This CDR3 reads CASSYYRGRCEQFF. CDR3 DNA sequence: TGTGCCAGCAGTTACTACAGGGGGCGCTGTGAGCAGTTCTTC.

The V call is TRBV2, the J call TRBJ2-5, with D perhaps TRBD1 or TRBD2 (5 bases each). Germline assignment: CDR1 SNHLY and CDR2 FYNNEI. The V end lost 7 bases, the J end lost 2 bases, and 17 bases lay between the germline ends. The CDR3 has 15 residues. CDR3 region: CASNGAKRTQETQYF. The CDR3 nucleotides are TGTGCCAGCAACGGGGCGAAACGCACACAAGAGACCCAGTACTTC.

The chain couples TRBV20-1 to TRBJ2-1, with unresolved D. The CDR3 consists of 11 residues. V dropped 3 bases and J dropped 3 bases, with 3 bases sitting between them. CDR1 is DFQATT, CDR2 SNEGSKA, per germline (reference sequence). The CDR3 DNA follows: TGCAGTGCTAGGGGCTACAATGAGCAGTTCTTC. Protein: CSARGYNEQFF.

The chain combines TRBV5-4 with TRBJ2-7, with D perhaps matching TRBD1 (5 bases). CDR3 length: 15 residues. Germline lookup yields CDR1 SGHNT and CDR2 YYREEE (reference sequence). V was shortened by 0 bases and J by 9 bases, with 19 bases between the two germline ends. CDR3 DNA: TGTGCCAGCAGCTTGGGCCCCAGACAGCCGTGGCGGCAGTACTTC. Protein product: CASSLGPRQPWRQYF.

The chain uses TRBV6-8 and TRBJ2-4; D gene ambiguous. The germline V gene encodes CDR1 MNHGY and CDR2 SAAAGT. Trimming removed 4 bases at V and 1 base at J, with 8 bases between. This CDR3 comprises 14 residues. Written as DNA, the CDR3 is TGTGCCAGCAGTTTGTGGGTTGCCAAAAACATTCAGTACTTC. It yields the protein CASSLWVAKNIQYF.

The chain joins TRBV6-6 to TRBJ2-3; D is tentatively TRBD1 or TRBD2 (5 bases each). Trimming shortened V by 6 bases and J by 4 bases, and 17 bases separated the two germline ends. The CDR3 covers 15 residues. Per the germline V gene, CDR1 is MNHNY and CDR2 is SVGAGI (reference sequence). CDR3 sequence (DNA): TGTGCCAGCAGGGGGGAAACCCGCGCACCAGATACGCAGTATTTT. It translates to CASRGETRAPDTQYF.

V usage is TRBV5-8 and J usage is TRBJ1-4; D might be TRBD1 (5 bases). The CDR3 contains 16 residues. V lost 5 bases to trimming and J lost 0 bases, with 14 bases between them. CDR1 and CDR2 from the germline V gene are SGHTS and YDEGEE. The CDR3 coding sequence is TGTGCCAGCAGTCCGGGACGGGTTGCAACTAATGAAAAACTGTTTTTT. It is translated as CASSPGRVATNEKLFF.

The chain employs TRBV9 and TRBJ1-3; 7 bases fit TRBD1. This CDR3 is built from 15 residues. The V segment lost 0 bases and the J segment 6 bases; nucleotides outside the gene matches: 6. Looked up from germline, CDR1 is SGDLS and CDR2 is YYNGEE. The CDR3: CASSVGGTDLNTIYF. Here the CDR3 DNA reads TGTGCCAGCAGCGTAGGGGGGACAGATCTAAACACCATATATTTT.

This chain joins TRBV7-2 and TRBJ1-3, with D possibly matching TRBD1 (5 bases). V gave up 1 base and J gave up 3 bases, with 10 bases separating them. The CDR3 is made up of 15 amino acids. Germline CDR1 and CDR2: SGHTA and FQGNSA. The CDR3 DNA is TGTGCCAGCAGCTTAGGGGGGAGGTATGGAAACACCATATATTTT. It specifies CASSLGGRYGNTIYF.

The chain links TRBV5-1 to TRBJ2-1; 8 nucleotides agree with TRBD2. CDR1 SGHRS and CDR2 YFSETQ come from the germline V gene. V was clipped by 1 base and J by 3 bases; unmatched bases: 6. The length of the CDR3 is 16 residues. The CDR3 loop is CASSLSLAGFYNEQFF. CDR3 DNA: TGCGCCAGCAGCTTGTCTTTAGCGGGATTCTACAATGAGCAGTTCTTC. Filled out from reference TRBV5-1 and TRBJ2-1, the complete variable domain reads KAGVTQTPRYLIKTRGQQVTLSCSPISGHRSVSWYQQTPGQGLQFLFEYFSETQRNKGNFPGRFSGRQFSNSRSEMNVSTLELGDSALYLCASSLSLAGFYNEQFFGPGTRLTVL.

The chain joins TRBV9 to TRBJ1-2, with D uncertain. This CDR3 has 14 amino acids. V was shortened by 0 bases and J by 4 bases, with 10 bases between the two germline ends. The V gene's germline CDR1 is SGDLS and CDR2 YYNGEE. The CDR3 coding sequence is TGTGCCAGCAGCGTAGGTGAGGTGCTCTATGGCTACACCTTC. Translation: CASSVGEVLYGYTF.

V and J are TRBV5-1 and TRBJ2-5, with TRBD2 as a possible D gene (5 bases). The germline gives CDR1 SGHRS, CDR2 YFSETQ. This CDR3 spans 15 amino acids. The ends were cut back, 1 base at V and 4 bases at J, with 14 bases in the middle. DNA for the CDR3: TGCGCCAGCAGCTTGACGGACGGAGGTCTAGAGACCCAGTACTTC. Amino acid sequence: CASSLTDGGLETQYF.

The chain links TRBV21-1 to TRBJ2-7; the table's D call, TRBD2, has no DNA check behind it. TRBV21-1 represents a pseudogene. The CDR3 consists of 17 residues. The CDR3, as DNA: TGTGCCAGCAGCAAACCCCTCTCCGGCGGGGGGGCGGGGGAGCAGTACTTC. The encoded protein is CASSKPLSGGGAGEQYF.

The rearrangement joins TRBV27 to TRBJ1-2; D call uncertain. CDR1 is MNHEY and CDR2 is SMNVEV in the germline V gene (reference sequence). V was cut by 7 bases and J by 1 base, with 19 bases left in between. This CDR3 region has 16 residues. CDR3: CASTRLGTPLNYGYTF. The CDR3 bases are TGTGCCAGCACCCGTTTGGGCACCCCACTTAACTATGGCTACACCTTC.

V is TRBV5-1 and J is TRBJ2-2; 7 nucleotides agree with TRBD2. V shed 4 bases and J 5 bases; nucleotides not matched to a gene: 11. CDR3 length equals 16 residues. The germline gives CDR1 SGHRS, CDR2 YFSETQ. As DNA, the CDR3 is TGCGCCAGCAGCAGCCCCCGCGGGAGCGGGACCGGGGAGCTGTTTTTT. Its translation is CASSSPRGSGTGELFF. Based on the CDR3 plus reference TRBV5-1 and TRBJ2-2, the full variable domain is KAGVTQTPRYLIKTRGQQVTLSCSPISGHRSVSWYQQTPGQGLQFLFEYFSETQRNKGNFPGRFSGRQFSNSRSEMNVSTLELGDSALYLCASSSPRGSGTGELFFGEGSRLTVL.

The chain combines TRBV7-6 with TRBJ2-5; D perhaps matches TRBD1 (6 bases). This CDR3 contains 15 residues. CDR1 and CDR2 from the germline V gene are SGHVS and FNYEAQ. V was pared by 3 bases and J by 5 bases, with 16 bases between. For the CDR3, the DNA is TGTGCCAGCAGCTTTGCCGACAGGTTCCGGGAGACCCAGTACTTC. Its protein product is CASSFADRFRETQYF. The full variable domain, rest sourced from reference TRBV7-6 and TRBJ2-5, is GAGVSQSPRYKVTKRGQDVALRCDPISGHVSLYWYRQALGQGPEFLTYFNYEAQQDKSGLPNDRFSAERPEGSISTLTIQRTEQRDSAMYRCASSFADRFRETQYFGPGTRLLVL.

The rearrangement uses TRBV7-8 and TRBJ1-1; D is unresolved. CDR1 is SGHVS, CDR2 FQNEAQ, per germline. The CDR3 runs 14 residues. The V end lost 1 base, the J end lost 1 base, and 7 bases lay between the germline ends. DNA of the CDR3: TGTGCCAGCAGCTTAGGGGTCTCGAACACTGAAGCTTTCTTT. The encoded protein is CASSLGVSNTEAFF.

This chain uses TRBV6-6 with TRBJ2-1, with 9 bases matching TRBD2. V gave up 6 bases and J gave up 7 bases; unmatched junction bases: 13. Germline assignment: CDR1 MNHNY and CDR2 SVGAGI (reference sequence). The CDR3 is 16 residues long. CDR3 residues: CASSQPSGLAGNEQFF. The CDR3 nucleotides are TGTGCCAGCAGCCAACCCTCGGGACTAGCCGGTAATGAGCAGTTCTTC.

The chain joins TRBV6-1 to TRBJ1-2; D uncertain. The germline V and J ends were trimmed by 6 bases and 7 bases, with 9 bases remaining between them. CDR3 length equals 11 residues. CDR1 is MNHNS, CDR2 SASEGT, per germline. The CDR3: CASRTAVGYTF. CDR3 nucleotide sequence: TGTGCCAGCAGGACCGCTGTTGGCTACACCTTC.

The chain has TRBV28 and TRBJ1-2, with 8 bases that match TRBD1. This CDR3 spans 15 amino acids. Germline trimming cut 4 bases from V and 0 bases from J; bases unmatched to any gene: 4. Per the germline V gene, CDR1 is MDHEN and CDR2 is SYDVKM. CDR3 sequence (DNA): TGTGCCAGCAGTTCAGGGGGCTCAGCTAACTATGGCTACACCTTC. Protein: CASSSGGSANYGYTF.